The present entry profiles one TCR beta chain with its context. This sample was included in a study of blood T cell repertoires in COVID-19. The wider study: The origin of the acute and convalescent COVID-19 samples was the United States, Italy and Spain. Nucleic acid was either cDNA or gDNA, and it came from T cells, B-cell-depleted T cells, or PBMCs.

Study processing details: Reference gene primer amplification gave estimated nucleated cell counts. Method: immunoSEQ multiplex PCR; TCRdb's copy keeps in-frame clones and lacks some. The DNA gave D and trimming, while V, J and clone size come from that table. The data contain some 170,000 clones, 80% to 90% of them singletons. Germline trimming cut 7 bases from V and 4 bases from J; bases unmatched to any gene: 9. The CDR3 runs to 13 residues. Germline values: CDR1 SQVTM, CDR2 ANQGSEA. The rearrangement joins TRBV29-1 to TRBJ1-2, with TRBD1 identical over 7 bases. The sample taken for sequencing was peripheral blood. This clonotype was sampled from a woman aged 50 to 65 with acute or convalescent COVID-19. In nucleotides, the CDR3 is TGCAGCGCCCGAGGGGGCAGCCCCTATGGCTACACCTTC. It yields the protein CSARGGSPYGYTF.